This passage covers 31 T cell receptor beta chains from one sample sequenced in a study of shared clonotypes between healthy human individuals. Cells designated naive CD8 were CD45RO-negative and were positively selected for CCR7, with terminally differentiated effector memory CD45RA+ cells excluded. Here immunoSEQ multiplex PCR was the method, and the copy in TCRdb shows in-frame clones only, minus some. Of about 2,100,000 clones listed, under 95% are singletons. Input material: naive CD8+ T cells from PBMCs. Receptors originate from a man aged 18 to 30 in good health. Some clones in this sample may be carry-over from other donors' samples.

This chain joins TRBV28 and TRBJ2-7; a possible D gene is TRBD2 (6 bases). Germline values: CDR1 MDHEN, CDR2 SYDVKM. V was shortened by 5 bases and J by 3 bases, with 23 bases between the two germline ends. CDR3 length: 17 residues. As DNA, the CDR3 is TGTGCCAGCAGTGAACTTACCTCTCCGGGACTCGACTACGAGCAGTACTTC. It specifies CASSELTSPGLDYEQYF.

The V gene is TRBV28, the J gene TRBJ2-2; D may be TRBD1 (5 bases). Germline V lookup: CDR1 MDHEN, CDR2 SYDVKM. The CDR3 covers 16 residues. With 2 bases removed from V and 0 bases from J, the gap between germline ends came to 10 bases. CDR3 nucleotide sequence: TGTGCCAGCAGTTTAGGTAGGACACCGAACACCGGGGAGCTGTTTTTT. Its protein product is CASSLGRTPNTGELFF.

In this sample, this clone turned up once. The chain links TRBV29-1 to TRBJ2-7, with 7 bases matching TRBD2. The germline V gene encodes CDR1 SQVTM and CDR2 ANQGSEA. The CDR3 consists of 12 residues. V trimming: 6 bases; J trimming: 5 bases; junction bases outside the gene matches: 7. CDR3 in amino acids: CSVLGGMDEQYF. The CDR3 region has the DNA TGCAGCGTCCTGGGGGGGATGGACGAGCAGTACTTC.

This chain joins TRBV9 and TRBJ1-1; D unclear. Germline CDR1 is SGDLS and CDR2 is YYNGEE. This CDR3 spans 14 amino acids. Trimming cost V 4 bases and J 3 bases, with 13 bases left between them. CDR3 residues: CASSLTRRDTEAFF. The CDR3 DNA is TGTGCCAGCAGCTTAACCCGACGGGACACTGAAGCTTTCTTT.

The chain combines TRBV5-8 with TRBJ2-3; TRBD2 might be the D (5 bases). The CDR3 length is 15 residues. Germline V gene data show CDR1 as SGHTS and CDR2 as YDEGEE. Trimming took 0 bases from V and 1 from J, leaving 9 bases between them. As DNA, the CDR3 is TGTGCCAGCAGCTTGGGAGGGAGAGGCACAGATACGCAGTATTTT. This codes for CASSLGGRGTDTQYF.

This chain links TRBV2 with TRBJ2-5; either TRBD1 or TRBD2 may supply D (5 bases each). V shed 0 bases and J shed 4 bases, with 9 bases lying between them. Germline-derived CDR1 and CDR2 are SNHLY and FYNNEI. The CDR3 has 14 amino acids. CDR3 nucleotide sequence: TGTGCCAGCAGTGAAGCCGGGACGGTAGAGACCCAGTACTTC. This codes for CASSEAGTVETQYF.

The count of this clone is one. The V call is TRBV28, the J call TRBJ2-7, with 10 bases matching TRBD1. V shed 3 bases, J shed 2 bases, and the junction held 13 bases outside the gene matches. The length of the CDR3 is 18 residues. Germline values: CDR1 MDHEN, CDR2 SYDVKM. CDR3 DNA sequence: TGTGCCAGCAGTTTCATACCAGCCGGGACAGGGGTTCCCTACGAGCAGTACTTC. Its protein is CASSFIPAGTGVPYEQYF.

V gene TRBV19 combines with J gene TRBJ2-7; TRBD1 or TRBD2 may be the D gene (6 bases each). The length of the CDR3 is 13 residues. Per germline, CDR1 LNHDA and CDR2 SQIVND (reference sequence). Between the trimmed V and J ends, which lost 1 base and 6 bases, there was a span of 10 bases. The CDR3 loop is CASSIGGTREQYF. In DNA, the CDR3 is TGTGCCAGTAGTATAGGCGGGACACGCGAGCAGTACTTC.

V gene TRBV15 combines with J gene TRBJ2-3, with D perhaps TRBD2 (5 bases). Germline loops: CDR1 LNHNV, CDR2 YYDKDF (reference sequence). The CDR3 runs 15 residues. V dropped 5 bases and J dropped 6 bases, with 18 bases sitting between them. The CDR3 nucleotides are TGTGCCACCAGCGAGCGGACGGCCGGGATGGATACGCAGTATTTT. Protein product: CATSERTAGMDTQYF.

This clone was counted once. The chain uses TRBV27 and TRBJ1-5; maybe TRBD1 (5 bases). There are 13 residues in the CDR3. The germline V gene encodes CDR1 MNHEY and CDR2 SMNVEV (reference sequence). V gave up 4 bases and J gave up 5 bases, with 9 bases separating them. The CDR3 coding sequence is TGTGCCAGCAGTTCATTGGGGGATCAGCCCCAGCATTTT. Translated: CASSSLGDQPQHF.

The rearrangement links TRBV4-1 to TRBJ2-2; TRBD2 matches at 11 bases. With 0 bases clipped from V and 5 bases from J, the junction kept 5 bases outside the gene matches. The CDR3 covers 17 residues. CDR1 MGHRA and CDR2 YSYEKL come from the germline V gene. This CDR3 reads CASSQDTSGSVTGELFF. The CDR3 region has the DNA TGCGCCAGCAGCCAAGATACTAGCGGGAGTGTAACCGGGGAGCTGTTTTTT.

The J gene is TRBJ2-7, the V gene TRBV7-8; perhaps TRBD1 as D (6 bases). V was cut by 1 base and J by 2 bases, with 12 bases left in between. Germline lookup yields CDR1 SGHVS and CDR2 FQNEAQ. This CDR3 comprises 15 residues. CDR3 nucleotide sequence: TGTGCCAGCAGCTTAGGGACAGAACTCCCCTACGAGCAGTACTTC. Amino acid sequence: CASSLGTELPYEQYF.

Details on this clone: This sample also contains other DNA sequences that code for the same CDR3. V and J are TRBV7-3 and TRBJ1-1; 7 positions match TRBD1. J was trimmed by 4 bases and V by 6 bases; bases with no gene match: 8. CDR3 length equals 14 residues. Germline assignment: CDR1 SGHTA and CDR2 FQGTGA. CDR3 sequence: CASSLSAGGTEAFF. The CDR3, as DNA: TGTGCCAGCAGTCTTAGTGCAGGGGGCACTGAAGCTTTCTTT.

The V gene is TRBV6-6, the J gene TRBJ2-5; 7 bases match TRBD2. Germline V lookup: CDR1 MNHNY, CDR2 SVGAGI (reference sequence). Trimming took 6 bases from V and 2 from J; bases not matched to a gene: 9. CDR3 length: 15 residues. For the CDR3, the DNA is TGTGCCAGCAGCCACTGGGGGAGGGCACAAGAGACCCAGTACTTC. This translates into CASSHWGRAQETQYF.

This clone was seen more than once but under ten times. The V call is TRBV4-1, the J call TRBJ1-2, with 7 nucleotides matching TRBD1. The CDR3 sequence is 15 residues long. The V gene end was trimmed by 0 bases and the J gene end by 5 bases; junction bases not matched to a gene: 6. Germline loops: CDR1 MGHRA, CDR2 YSYEKL. The CDR3, as DNA: TGCGCCAGCAGCCAAGATTGGGACAGACCTTATGGCTACACCTTC. Translated, it gives CASSQDWDRPYGYTF.

This clone was observed once. V and J are TRBV10-3 and TRBJ2-7; 10 nucleotides align to TRBD2. Germline-derived CDR1 and CDR2 are ENHRY and SYGVKD. The CDR3 contains 18 residues. Losses at the gene ends were 2 bases for V and 6 bases for J; bases not matched to a gene: 16. The DNA for the CDR3 is TGTGCCATCAGTGAGGGGTGGGCTAGCGGGAGTATGACCCCCGAGCAGTACTTC. This gives the protein CAISEGWASGSMTPEQYF.

The chain is built from TRBV5-6 and TRBJ1-2; D not resolved. The germline gives CDR1 SGHDT, CDR2 YYEEEE. Trimming removed 2 bases at V and 4 bases at J, with 9 bases between. The CDR3 extends over 13 amino acids. CDR3 DNA sequence: TGTGCCAGCAGCTTTCGGGAGATCTATGGCTACACCTTC. Translating gives CASSFREIYGYTF. The whole variable domain, filled in from reference TRBV5-6 and TRBJ1-2, reads DAGVTQSPTHLIKTRGQQVTLRCSPKSGHDTVSWYQQALGQGPQFIFQYYEEEERQRGNFPDRFSGHQFPNYSSELNVNALLLGDSALYLCASSFREIYGYTFGSGTRLTVV.

This sequence joins TRBV27 and TRBJ2-5; 8 bases align to TRBD1. Trimming took 6 bases from V and 1 from J; bases not matched to a gene: 16. CDR3 length: 18 residues. Germline loops: CDR1 MNHEY, CDR2 SMNVEV (reference sequence). The chain's CDR3 is CASRPRTGLGWGQETQYF. Written as DNA, the CDR3 is TGTGCCAGCAGACCTCGGACAGGGCTAGGTTGGGGCCAAGAGACCCAGTACTTC.

The genes are TRBV7-9 and TRBJ2-2; no definite D call. The CDR3 runs 16 residues. Germline CDR1 reads SEHNR; CDR2 reads FQNEAQ (reference sequence). V lost 4 bases and J lost 2, with 14 bases in between. CDR3 nucleotide sequence: TGTGCCAGCAGCTCGATGGCTTACCCCAACACCGGGGAGCTGTTTTTT. It is translated as CASSSMAYPNTGELFF.

The chain couples TRBV11-3 to TRBJ2-1; maybe TRBD2 (5 bases). This CDR3 has 15 residues. Trimming stripped 4 bases from V and 2 bases from J, with 12 bases between. CDR1 is SGHNT, CDR2 YENEEA, per germline. CDR3 DNA sequence: TGTGCCAGCAGCTCCACCCGAGGGCCCTACAATGAGCAGTTCTTC. Protein: CASSSTRGPYNEQFF.

This chain uses TRBV25-1 with TRBJ2-2, with TRBD2 matching 10 bases. CDR1 and CDR2 (germline): MGHDK, SYGVNS. The CDR3 is 16 amino acids. With V trimmed by 6 bases and J by 8 bases, 12 bases remained unmatched. The CDR3 coding sequence is TGTGCCAGCAGCCCCCAAGCGGGAGGGCACAGGGGGGAGCTGTTTTTT. Amino acid sequence: CASSPQAGGHRGELFF.

This sequence joins TRBV19 and TRBJ2-3; D not certain. Trimming stripped 1 base from V and 2 bases from J, with 10 bases between. The germline V gene has CDR1 LNHDA and CDR2 SQIVND (reference sequence). CDR3 length equals 15 residues. The CDR3 coding sequence is TGTGCCAGTAGTATAGTGCCGGGCTCCACAGATACGCAGTATTTT. It translates to CASSIVPGSTDTQYF.

The chain employs TRBV27 and TRBJ2-1, with D uncertain. CDR3 length equals 16 residues. V was pared by 3 bases and J by 3 bases, with 15 bases between. Germline V gene sequence: CDR1 MNHEY, CDR2 SMNVEV (reference sequence). CDR3 sequence reads: CASSLFLQNLYNEQFF. CDR3 sequence (DNA): TGTGCCAGCAGTTTGTTTTTACAGAACCTCTACAATGAGCAGTTCTTC.

The chain links TRBV5-4 to TRBJ2-7, with D possibly being TRBD1 (6 bases). V was trimmed by 4 bases and J by 3 bases, leaving 17 bases between them. CDR3 length: 15 amino acids. Germline CDR1 is SGHNT and CDR2 is YYREEE (reference sequence). This chain's CDR3 is CASSKNRAHLYEQYF. The CDR3 bases are TGTGCCAGCAGCAAGAACAGGGCCCACCTCTACGAGCAGTACTTC.

The J gene is TRBJ2-5, the V gene TRBV5-1; D is tentatively TRBD1 or TRBD2 (7 bases each). In germline, CDR1 is SGHRS, CDR2 YFSETQ. The CDR3 consists of 15 residues. V dropped 4 bases and J dropped 4 bases, with 17 bases sitting between them. The CDR3 reads CASSPHRGGGETQYF. In DNA form, the CDR3 reads TGCGCCAGCAGCCCCCACAGGGGCGGGGGAGAGACCCAGTACTTC. Together with reference TRBV5-1 and TRBJ2-5, the CDR3 gives the full variable domain: KAGVTQTPRYLIKTRGQQVTLSCSPISGHRSVSWYQQTPGQGLQFLFEYFSETQRNKGNFPGRFSGRQFSNSRSEMNVSTLELGDSALYLCASSPHRGGGETQYFGPGTRLLVL.

This rearrangement joins TRBV5-6 to TRBJ1-3, with D unclear. CDR1 SGHDT and CDR2 YYEEEE come from the germline V gene. Trimming removed 2 bases at V and 0 bases at J, with 15 bases between. This CDR3 comprises 17 residues. CDR3 amino acids: CASSFGRRRFSGNTIYF. Written as DNA, the CDR3 is TGTGCCAGCAGCTTCGGCAGGCGGCGTTTCTCTGGAAACACCATATATTTT.

V and J are TRBV19 and TRBJ2-2; D perhaps matches TRBD2 (5 bases). Trimming left V 10 bases short and J 4 bases short, with 25 bases between. Germline loops: CDR1 LNHDA, CDR2 SQIVND (reference sequence). CDR3 length equals 17 residues. CDR3 amino acids: CATPRNKKRGSTGELFF. Here the CDR3 DNA reads TGTGCCACCCCCCGAAATAAGAAACGAGGGAGCACCGGGGAGCTGTTTTTT.

Remarks on this clone: Within the sample, other DNA sequences also encode this same CDR3. The CDR3 is CASSLSGAGEKLFF. Here the CDR3 DNA reads TGCGCCAGCAGCCTTTCGGGGGCTGGTGAAAAACTGTTTTTT. This chain connects TRBV5-1 to TRBJ1-4; a weak D match, TRBD1 (6 bases). CDR1 is SGHRS, CDR2 YFSETQ, per germline. The CDR3 has 14 amino acids. V lost 4 bases, J lost 7 bases, and 14 bases lay in between.

The chain combines TRBV7-2 with TRBJ2-2, with 8 bases fitting TRBD1. This CDR3 region has 16 residues. CDR1 SGHTA and CDR2 FQGNSA come from the germline V gene. With 2 bases clipped from V and 4 bases from J, the junction kept 6 bases outside the gene matches. CDR3 in amino acids: CASSLPGQDPTGELFF. DNA of the CDR3: TGTGCCAGCAGCTTACCGGGACAGGATCCCACCGGGGAGCTGTTTTTT.

V is TRBV11-3 and J is TRBJ2-3; 9 bases match TRBD2. The V gene's germline CDR1 is SGHNT and CDR2 YENEEA. With V trimmed by 3 bases and J by 0 bases, 7 bases remained unmatched. The CDR3 extends over 17 amino acids. CDR3 protein: CASSFNGLALSTDTQYF. Written as DNA, the CDR3 is TGTGCCAGCAGCTTTAATGGACTAGCGTTAAGCACAGATACGCAGTATTTT.

The V call is TRBV4-2, the J call TRBJ1-5, with 7 bases aligning to TRBD1. CDR3 size: 19 residues. Germline lookup yields CDR1 LGHNA and CDR2 YNFKEQ. V shed 0 bases, J shed 9 bases, and the junction held 20 bases outside the gene matches. The CDR3 sequence: CASSQEDYEGETGWRPQHF. In nucleotides, the CDR3 is TGTGCCAGCAGCCAAGAAGATTATGAAGGGGAGACAGGGTGGCGGCCCCAGCATTTT.